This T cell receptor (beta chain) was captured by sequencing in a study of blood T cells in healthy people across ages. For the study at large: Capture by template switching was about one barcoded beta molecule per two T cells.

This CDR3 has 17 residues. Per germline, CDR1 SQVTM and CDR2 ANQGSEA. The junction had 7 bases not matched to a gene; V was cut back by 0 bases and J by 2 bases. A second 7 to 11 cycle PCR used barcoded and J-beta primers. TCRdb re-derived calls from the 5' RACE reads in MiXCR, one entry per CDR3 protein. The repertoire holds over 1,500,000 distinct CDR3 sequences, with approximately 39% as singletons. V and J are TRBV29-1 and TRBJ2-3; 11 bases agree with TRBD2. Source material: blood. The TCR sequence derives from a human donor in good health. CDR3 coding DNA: TGCAGCGTTGAAGACCTCACTAGCGGGGGACTCACAGATACGCAGTATTTT. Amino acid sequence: CSVEDLTSGGLTDTQYF.